Below, one T cell receptor beta chain is given with its context. The germline gives CDR1 SGHTA, CDR2 FQGNSA. CDR3 length: 16 amino acids. The V gene end was trimmed by 5 bases and the J gene end by 6 bases; junction bases not matched to a gene: 9. TCRdb analysed the 5' RACE reads with MiXCR anew, one entry per CDR3 protein. The sample includes tens of thousands of distinct CDR3 sequences, approximately 23% of them seen just once. The chain combines TRBV7-2 with TRBJ2-1; 11 nucleotides agree with TRBD2. The receptor comes from a female donor with breast cancer. Sequenced material: tumor-infiltrating naive CD4+ T cells sorted from the breast tumor. The sample's subset: naive CD4+ T cells, CD4+CD45RA+CD25-. The CDR3 coding sequence is TGTGCCAGCAGCCTAACTAGCGGGAGTTTGGGCAATGAGCAGTTCTTC. Translation: CASSLTSGSLGNEQFF.